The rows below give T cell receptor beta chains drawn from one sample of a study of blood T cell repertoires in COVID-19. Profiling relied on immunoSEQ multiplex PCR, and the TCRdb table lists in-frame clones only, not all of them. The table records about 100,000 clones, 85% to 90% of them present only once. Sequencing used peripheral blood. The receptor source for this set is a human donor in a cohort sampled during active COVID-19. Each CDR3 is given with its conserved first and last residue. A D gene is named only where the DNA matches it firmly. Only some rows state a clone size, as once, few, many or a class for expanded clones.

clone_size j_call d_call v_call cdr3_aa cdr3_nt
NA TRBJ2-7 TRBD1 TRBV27 CASSSWDRSYEQYF TGTGCCAGCAGTTCGTGGGACAGGTCCTACGAGCAGTACTTC
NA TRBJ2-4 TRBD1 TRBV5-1 CASSQTGDIQYF TGCGCCAGCAGTCAAACAGGGGACATTCAGTACTTC
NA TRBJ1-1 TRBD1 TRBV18 CASSPGTGNTEAFF TGTGCCAGCTCACCCGGGACAGGGAACACTGAAGCTTTCTTT
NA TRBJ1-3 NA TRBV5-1 CASSLNADTIYF TGCGCCAGCAGCTTGAATGCGGACACCATATATTTT
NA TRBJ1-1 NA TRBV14 CASSQPGGSAFF TGTGCCAGCAGCCAACCCGGGGGTTCGGCTTTCTTT
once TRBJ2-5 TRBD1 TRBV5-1 CASSPDRVRETQYF TGCGCCAGCAGCCCCGACAGGGTACGGGAGACCCAGTACTTC
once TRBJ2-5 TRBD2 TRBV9 CASSVDRGGETQYF TGTGCCAGCAGCGTAGACCGGGGGGGTGAGACCCAGTACTTC
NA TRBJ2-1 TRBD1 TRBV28 CASRVQGASYNEQFF TGTGCCAGCAGGGTACAGGGGGCGTCCTACAATGAGCAGTTCTTC
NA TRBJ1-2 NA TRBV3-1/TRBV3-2 CASSQVRGEYGYTF TGTGCCAGCAGCCAAGTCAGGGGAGAGTATGGCTACACCTTC
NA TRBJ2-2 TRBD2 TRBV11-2 CASSRRTSGNTGELFF TGTGCCAGCAGCCGACGGACTAGCGGCAACACCGGGGAGCTGTTTTTT
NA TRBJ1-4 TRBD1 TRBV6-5 CASLTGVGEKLFF TGTGCCAGTCTAACAGGGGTGGGAGAAAAACTGTTTTTT
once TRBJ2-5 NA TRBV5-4 CASSLEGFAGTQYF TGTGCCAGCAGCTTGGAGGGGTTTGCTGGGACCCAGTACTTC
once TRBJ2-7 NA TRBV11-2 CASTPDGGRNEQYF TGTGCCAGCACCCCAGATGGAGGGAGAAACGAGCAGTACTTC
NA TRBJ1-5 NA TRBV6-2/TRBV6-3 CASSWDTSLNQPQHF TGTGCCAGCAGTTGGGACACGAGCCTAAATCAGCCCCAGCATTTT
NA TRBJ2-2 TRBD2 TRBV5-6 CASSTLGLAGEAGELFF TGTGCCAGCAGCACGTTAGGACTAGCGGGAGAGGCCGGGGAGCTGTTTTTT
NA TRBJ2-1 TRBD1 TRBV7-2 CASSMGQGREPFF TGTGCCAGCAGCATGGGACAGGGAAGGGAACCGTTCTTC
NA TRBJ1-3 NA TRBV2 CASRPPADSSGNTIYF TGTGCCAGCAGACCACCTGCGGACAGCTCTGGAAACACCATATATTTT
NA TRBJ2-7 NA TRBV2 CASSEPQAYEQYF TGTGCCAGCAGTGAACCCCAGGCTTACGAGCAGTACTTC
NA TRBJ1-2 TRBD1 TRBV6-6 CASSRSTGVNYGYTF TGTGCCAGCAGCCGCTCGACAGGGGTAAACTATGGCTACACCTTC
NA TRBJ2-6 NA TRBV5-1 CASSLADSSSSGANVLTF TGCGCCAGCAGCTTGGCGGACTCTTCCAGCTCTGGGGCCAACGTCCTGACTTTC
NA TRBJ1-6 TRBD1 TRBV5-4 CASSLGGTGADNSPLHF TGTGCCAGCAGCTTGGGCGGGACAGGAGCTGATAATTCACCCCTCCACTTT
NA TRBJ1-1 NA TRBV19 CASTAAGTTKEAFF TGTGCCAGTACTGCGGCCGGGACAACAAAGGAAGCTTTCTTT
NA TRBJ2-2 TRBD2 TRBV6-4 CASSVGGANTGELFF TGTGCCAGCAGTGTTGGGGGGGCGAACACCGGGGAGCTGTTTTTT
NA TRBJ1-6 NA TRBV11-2 CASSLGVQGNSPLHF TGTGCCAGCAGCTTAGGTGTCCAGGGGAATTCACCCCTCCACTTT
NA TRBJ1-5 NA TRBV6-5 CASSYQGNANQPQHF TGTGCCAGCAGTTACCAGGGGAATGCTAATCAGCCCCAGCATTTT
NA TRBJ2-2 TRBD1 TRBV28 CAGRQGSTGELFF TGTGCCGGGAGACAGGGAAGCACCGGGGAGCTGTTTTTT
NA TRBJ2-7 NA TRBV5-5 CASRTDAGTPYEQYF TGTGCCAGCAGGACCGACGCAGGCACCCCCTACGAGCAGTACTTC
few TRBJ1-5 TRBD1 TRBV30 CAWSRDRNQPQHF TGTGCCTGGAGTCGGGACAGAAATCAGCCCCAGCATTTT
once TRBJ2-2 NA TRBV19 CASSISQGSTGELFF TGTGCCAGTAGTATTTCCCAGGGTTCCACCGGGGAGCTGTTTTTT
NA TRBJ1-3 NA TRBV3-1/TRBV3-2 CASSQAAGTGNTIYF TGTGCCAGCAGCCAAGCGGCCGGGACTGGAAACACCATATATTTT
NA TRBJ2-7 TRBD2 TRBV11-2 CASRAGLAEPYEQYF TGTGCCAGCAGGGCCGGACTAGCGGAGCCATACGAGCAGTACTTC
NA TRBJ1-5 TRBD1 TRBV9 CASSVTGGAGQPQHF TGTGCCAGCAGCGTAACAGGGGGGGCGGGTCAGCCCCAGCATTTT
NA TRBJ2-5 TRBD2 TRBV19 CASSNLAGSQETQYF TGTGCCAGTAGTAACCTAGCGGGGAGCCAAGAGACCCAGTACTTC
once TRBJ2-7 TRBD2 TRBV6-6 CASTHGGGYEQYF TGTGCCAGCACCCACGGGGGGGGGTACGAGCAGTACTTC
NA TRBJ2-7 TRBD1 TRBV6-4 CASSGQAGGEQYF TGTGCCAGCAGTGGTCAAGCAGGGGGCGAGCAGTACTTC
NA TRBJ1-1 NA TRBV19 CASSMMGSSEAFF TGTGCCAGTAGTATGATGGGGAGTTCTGAAGCTTTCTTT
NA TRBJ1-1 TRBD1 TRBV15 CATSRGAGGPKNTEAFF TGTGCCACCAGCAGAGGGGCAGGGGGGCCGAAGAACACTGAAGCTTTCTTT
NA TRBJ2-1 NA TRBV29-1 CSVENRYSSSSYNEQFF TGCAGCGTTGAAAATAGATACTCATCGAGCTCCTACAATGAGCAGTTCTTC
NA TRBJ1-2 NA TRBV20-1 CSASFGDYGYTF TGCAGTGCTAGTTTCGGGGACTATGGCTACACCTTC
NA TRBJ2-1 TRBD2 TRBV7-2 CASSVQRDPSYNEQFF TGTGCCAGCAGCGTACAGCGGGACCCCTCCTACAATGAGCAGTTCTTC
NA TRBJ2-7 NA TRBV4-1 CASSQEYATDEQYF TGCGCCAGCAGCCAAGAATATGCAACAGACGAGCAGTACTTC
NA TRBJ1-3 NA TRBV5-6 CASSLVQGGNTIYF TGTGCCAGCAGCTTGGTGCAGGGGGGAAACACCATATATTTT
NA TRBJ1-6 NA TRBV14 CASSQLGSNSPLHF TGTGCCAGCAGCCAATTGGGGAGTAATTCACCCCTCCACTTT
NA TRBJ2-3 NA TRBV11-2 CASSLGGPSDTQYF TGTGCCAGCAGCTTAGGGGGCCCTTCGGATACGCAGTATTTT
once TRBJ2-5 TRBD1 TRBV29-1 CSVVAGGSPTQYF TGCAGCGTTGTGGCAGGGGGCTCCCCGACCCAGTACTTC
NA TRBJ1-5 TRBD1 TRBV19 CASSIITGVNQPQHF TGTGCCAGTAGTATAATCACAGGGGTCAATCAGCCCCAGCATTTT
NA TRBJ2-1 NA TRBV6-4 CASSTLFGGNEQFF TGTGCCAGCAGTACCCTATTTGGGGGGAATGAGCAGTTCTTC
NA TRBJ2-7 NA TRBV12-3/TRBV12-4 CASSFLGTFQYF TGTGCCAGCAGTTTTTTAGGGACATTTCAGTACTTC
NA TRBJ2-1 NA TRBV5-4 CASSLQVLENEQFF TGTGCCAGCAGCTTGCAGGTCCTTGAGAATGAGCAGTTCTTC
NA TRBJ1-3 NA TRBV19 CASKTQRSPGNTIYF TGTGCCAGCAAAACCCAGCGCTCTCCAGGAAACACCATATATTTT
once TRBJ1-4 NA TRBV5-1 CASSLMQGGEKLFF TGCGCCAGCAGCTTGATGCAGGGTGGGGAAAAACTGTTTTTT
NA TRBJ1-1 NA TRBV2 CASSGNPGSAIPFF TGTGCCAGCAGTGGTAACCCGGGATCAGCAATACCTTTCTTT
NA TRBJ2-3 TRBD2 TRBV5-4 CASRDPSGGTDTQYF TGTGCCAGCAGGGACCCTAGCGGGGGCACAGATACGCAGTATTTT
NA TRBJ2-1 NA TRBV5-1 CASSRSTDNSYNEQFF TGCGCCAGCAGCCGGTCGACAGATAACAGCTACAATGAGCAGTTCTTC
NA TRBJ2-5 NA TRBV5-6 CASSSRLVQETQYF TGTGCCAGCAGCTCACGACTAGTACAAGAGACCCAGTACTTC
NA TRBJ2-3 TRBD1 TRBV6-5 CASRRTGYTDTQYF TGTGCCAGCAGACGGACAGGGTACACAGATACGCAGTATTTT
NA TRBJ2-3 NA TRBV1 CTSSRCLGRGPRSTDTQYF TGCACCAGCAGCCGGTGTCTGGGGCGGGGGCCACGCAGCACAGATACGCAGTATTTT
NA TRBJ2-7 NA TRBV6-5 CASSTPGQSYEQYF TGTGCCAGCAGTACGCCGGGACAATCCTACGAGCAGTACTTC
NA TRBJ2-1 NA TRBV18 CASSSLLQVVNEQFF TGTGCCAGCTCTTCACTCCTCCAGGTTGTCAATGAGCAGTTCTTC